Sequencing of this T cell receptor beta chain was carried out in a study of shared clonotypes between healthy human individuals. V was trimmed by 2 bases and J by 0 bases, leaving 9 bases between them. This CDR3 has 15 amino acids. CDR1 is MNHEY, CDR2 SMNVEV, per germline (reference sequence). The data were produced by immunoSEQ multiplex PCR, yet TCRdb's version contains in-frame clones alone and is incomplete. The data hold about 1.1 million clones, with about 80% observed a single time. This chain joins TRBV27 and TRBJ2-3, with D uncertain. The receptor was derived from a man in his late teens or twenties in good health. Some clones in this sample may be carry-over from other donors' samples. Specimen: memory CD4+ T cells from PBMCs. Subset here: CD45RA-negative fraction. The CDR3 here is CASSLVRPSTDTQYF. The CDR3 nucleotides read TGTGCCAGCAGTTTAGTACGACCCAGCACAGATACGCAGTATTTT.